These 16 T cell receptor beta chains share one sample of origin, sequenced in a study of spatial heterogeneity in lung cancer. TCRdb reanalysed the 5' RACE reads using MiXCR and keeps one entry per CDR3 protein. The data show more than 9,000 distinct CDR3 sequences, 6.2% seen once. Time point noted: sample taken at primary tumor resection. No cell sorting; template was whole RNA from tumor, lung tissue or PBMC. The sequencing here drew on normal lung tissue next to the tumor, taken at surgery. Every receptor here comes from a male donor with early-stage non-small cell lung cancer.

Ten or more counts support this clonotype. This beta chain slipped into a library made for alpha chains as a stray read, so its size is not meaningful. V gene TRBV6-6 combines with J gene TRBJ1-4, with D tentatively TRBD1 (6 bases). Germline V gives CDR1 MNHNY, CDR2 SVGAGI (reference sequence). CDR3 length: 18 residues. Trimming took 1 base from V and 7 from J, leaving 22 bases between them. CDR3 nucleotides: TGTGCCAGCAGTTACTTTCGGCCACAGGGAAACGGGAGTGAAAAACTGTTTTTT. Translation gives CASSYFRPQGNGSEKLFF.

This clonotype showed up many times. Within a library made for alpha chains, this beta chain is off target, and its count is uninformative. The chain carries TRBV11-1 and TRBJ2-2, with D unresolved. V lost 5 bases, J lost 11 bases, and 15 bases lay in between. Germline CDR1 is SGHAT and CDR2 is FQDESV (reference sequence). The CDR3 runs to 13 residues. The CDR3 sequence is CASSTLWYGELFF. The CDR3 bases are TGTGCCAGCAGCACCCTGTGGTACGGAGAGCTGTTTTTT.

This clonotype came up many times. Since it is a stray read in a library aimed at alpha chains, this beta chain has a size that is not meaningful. CDR3 bases: TGCAGCGTTGGGTTCGGGAGCGAGCAGTACTTC. This translates into CSVGFGSEQYF. The chain links TRBV29-1 to TRBJ2-7; weak D call: TRBD2 (6 bases). This CDR3 has 11 amino acids. The germline V and J ends were trimmed by 4 bases and 6 bases, with 10 bases remaining between them. Germline V gives CDR1 SQVTM, CDR2 ANQGSEA.

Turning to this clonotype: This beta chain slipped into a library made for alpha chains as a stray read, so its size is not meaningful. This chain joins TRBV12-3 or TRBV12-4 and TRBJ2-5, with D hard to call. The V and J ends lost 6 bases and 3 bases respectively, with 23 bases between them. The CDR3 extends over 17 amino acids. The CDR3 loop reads CASSPVPGSREEETQYF. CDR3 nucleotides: TGTGCCAGCAGCCCAGTACCGGGTTCTCGAGAGGAAGAGACCCAGTACTTC.

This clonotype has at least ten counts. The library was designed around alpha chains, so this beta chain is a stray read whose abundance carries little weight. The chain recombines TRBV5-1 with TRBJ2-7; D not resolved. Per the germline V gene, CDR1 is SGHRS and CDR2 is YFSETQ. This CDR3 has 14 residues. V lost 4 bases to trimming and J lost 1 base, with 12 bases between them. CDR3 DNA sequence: TGCGCCAGCAGCCCCCAGACGGTATCCTACGAGCAGTACTTC. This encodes CASSPQTVSYEQYF.

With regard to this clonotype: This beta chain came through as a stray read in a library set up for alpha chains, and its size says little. CDR3 loop: CASKERPSYNEQFF. DNA of the CDR3: TGTGCCAGCAAGGAGCGGCCCTCCTACAATGAGCAGTTCTTC. The V gene is TRBV7-8, the J gene TRBJ2-1, with a tentative D call TRBD2 (5 bases). V was trimmed by 7 bases and J by 0 bases, leaving 10 bases between them. Germline V lookup: CDR1 SGHVS, CDR2 FQNEAQ. The CDR3 loop spans 14 amino acids.

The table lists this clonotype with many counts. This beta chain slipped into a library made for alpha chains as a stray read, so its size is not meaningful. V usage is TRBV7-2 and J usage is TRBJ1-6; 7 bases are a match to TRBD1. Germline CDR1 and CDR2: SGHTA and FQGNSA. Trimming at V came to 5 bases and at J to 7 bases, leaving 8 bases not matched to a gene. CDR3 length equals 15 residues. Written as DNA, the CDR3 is TGTGCCAGCAGCACAACGACAGGGCTAAATTCACCCCTCCACTTT. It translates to CASSTTTGLNSPLHF.

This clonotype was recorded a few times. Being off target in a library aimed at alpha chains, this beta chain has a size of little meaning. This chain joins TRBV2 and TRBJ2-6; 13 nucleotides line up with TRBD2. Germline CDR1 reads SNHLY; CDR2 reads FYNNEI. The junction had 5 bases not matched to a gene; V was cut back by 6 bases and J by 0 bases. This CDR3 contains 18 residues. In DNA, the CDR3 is TGTGCCAGCAGGGGGACTAGCGGGATGGTCTCTGGGGCCAACGTCCTGACTTTC. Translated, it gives CASRGTSGMVSGANVLTF.

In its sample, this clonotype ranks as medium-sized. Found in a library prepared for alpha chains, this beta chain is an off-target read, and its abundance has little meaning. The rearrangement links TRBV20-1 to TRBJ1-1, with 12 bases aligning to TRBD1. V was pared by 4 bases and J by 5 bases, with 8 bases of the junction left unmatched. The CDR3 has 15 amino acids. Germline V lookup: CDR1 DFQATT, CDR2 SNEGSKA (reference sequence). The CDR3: CSATGTGGIGTEAFF. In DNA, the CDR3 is TGCAGTGCTACTGGGACAGGGGGCATCGGAACTGAAGCTTTCTTT.

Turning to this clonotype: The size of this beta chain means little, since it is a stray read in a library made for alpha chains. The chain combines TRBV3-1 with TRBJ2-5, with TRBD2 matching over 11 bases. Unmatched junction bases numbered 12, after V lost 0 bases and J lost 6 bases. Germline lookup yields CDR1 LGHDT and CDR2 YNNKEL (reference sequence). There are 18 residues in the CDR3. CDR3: CASSQETSGRNILKTQYF. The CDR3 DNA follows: TGTGCCAGCAGCCAAGAAACTAGCGGGAGAAATATTTTAAAGACCCAGTACTTC.

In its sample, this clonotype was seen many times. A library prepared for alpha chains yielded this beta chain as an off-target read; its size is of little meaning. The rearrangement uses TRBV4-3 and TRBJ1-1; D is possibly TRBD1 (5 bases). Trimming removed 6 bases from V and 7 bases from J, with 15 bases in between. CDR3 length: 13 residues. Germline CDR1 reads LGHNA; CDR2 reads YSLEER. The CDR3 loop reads CASSRGKGYEAFF. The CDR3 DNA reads TGCGCCAGCAGTCGAGGGAAGGGGTATGAAGCTTTCTTT.

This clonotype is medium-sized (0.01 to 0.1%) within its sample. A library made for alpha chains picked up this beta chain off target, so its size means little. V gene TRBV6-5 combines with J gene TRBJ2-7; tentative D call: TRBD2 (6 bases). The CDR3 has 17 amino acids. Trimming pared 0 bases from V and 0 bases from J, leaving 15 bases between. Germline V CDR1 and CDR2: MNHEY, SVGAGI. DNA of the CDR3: TGTGCCAGCAGTTACTCCGCGGCTAGCGCCAGCTCCTACGAGCAGTACTTC. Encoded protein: CASSYSAASASSYEQYF.

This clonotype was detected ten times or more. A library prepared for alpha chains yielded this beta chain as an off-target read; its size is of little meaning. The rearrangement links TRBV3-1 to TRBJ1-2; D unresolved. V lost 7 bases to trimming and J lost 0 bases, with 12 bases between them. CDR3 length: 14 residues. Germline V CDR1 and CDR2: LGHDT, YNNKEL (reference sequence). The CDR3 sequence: CASTMMGTNYGYTF. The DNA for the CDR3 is TGTGCCAGCACCATGATGGGAACTAACTATGGCTACACCTTC. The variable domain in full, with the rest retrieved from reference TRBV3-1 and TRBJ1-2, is DTAVSQTPKYLVTQMGNDKSIKCEQNLGHDTMYWYKQDSKKFLKIMFSYNNKELIINETVPNRFSPKSPDKAHLNLHINSLELGDSAVYFCASTMMGTNYGYTFGSGTRLTVV.

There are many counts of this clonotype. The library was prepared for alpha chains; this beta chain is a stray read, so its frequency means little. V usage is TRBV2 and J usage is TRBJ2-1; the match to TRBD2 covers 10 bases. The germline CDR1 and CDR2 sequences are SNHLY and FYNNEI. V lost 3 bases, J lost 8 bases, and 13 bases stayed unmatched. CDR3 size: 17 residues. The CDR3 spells CASSEGPASGSGDEQFF. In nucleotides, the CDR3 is TGTGCCAGCAGTGAGGGGCCGGCTAGCGGGAGCGGAGATGAGCAGTTCTTC.

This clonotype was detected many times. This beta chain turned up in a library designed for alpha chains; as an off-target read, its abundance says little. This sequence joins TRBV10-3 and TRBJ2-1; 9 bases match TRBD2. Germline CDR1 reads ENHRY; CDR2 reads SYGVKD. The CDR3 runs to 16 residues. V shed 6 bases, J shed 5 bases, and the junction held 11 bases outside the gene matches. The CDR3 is CAISRIAGAGDNEQFF. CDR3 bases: TGTGCCATCAGCCGAATAGCGGGAGCGGGGGACAATGAGCAGTTCTTC.

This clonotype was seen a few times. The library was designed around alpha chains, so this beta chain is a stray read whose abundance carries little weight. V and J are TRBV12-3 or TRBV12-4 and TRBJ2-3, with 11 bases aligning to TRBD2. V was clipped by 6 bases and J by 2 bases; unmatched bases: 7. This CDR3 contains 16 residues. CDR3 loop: CASRGGTSGYTDTQYF. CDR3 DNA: TGTGCCAGCAGGGGGGGGACTAGCGGTTACACAGATACGCAGTATTTT.